The clone carrying this TCR beta chain was seen more than once but under ten times. Its antigen is not known. These data are taken from a study of breast tumors, draining lymph nodes, adjacent tissues. Samples came from axillary lymph nodes draining the breast cancer. A single record per CDR3 protein comes from TCRdb applying MiXCR to the multiplex PCR reads. The sample lists about 200,000 distinct CDR3 sequences; 25% to 40% were seen once. The study's findings and limits: Tumor TCR diversity was below lymph nodes but above nontumor tissue.

V lost 0 bases and J lost 7, with 10 bases in between. Per germline, CDR1 WNHNN and CDR2 SYGVQD (reference sequence). The CDR3 loop spans 13 amino acids. The rearrangement joins TRBV10-1 to TRBJ2-7; D unclear. This sequence originates from a female donor with breast cancer. Some clones in this sample may be carry-over from other donors' samples. The sample was axillary lymph node tissue. CDR3 DNA: TGCGCCAGCAGTGAGTCCGGGTTTGGGGAGCAGTACTTC. Protein product: CASSESGFGEQYF.